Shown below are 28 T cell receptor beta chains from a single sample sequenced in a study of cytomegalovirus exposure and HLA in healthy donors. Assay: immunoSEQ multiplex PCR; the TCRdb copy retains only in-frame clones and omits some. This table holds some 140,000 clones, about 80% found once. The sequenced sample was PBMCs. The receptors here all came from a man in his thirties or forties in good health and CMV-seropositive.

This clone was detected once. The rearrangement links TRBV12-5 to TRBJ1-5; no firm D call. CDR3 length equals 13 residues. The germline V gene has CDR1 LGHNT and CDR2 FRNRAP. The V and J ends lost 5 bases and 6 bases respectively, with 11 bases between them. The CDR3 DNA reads TGTGCTAGTGGTCGGGAGGACGGTCAGCCCCAGCATTTT. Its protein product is CASGREDGQPQHF.

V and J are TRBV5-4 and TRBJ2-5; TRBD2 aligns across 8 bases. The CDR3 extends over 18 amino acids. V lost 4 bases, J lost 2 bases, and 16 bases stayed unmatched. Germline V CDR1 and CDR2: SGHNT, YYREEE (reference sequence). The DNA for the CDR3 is TGTGCCAGCAGCCCCGGGGGGGGGAGGAGGTCCACTCAAGAGACCCAGTACTTC. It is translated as CASSPGGGRRSTQETQYF.

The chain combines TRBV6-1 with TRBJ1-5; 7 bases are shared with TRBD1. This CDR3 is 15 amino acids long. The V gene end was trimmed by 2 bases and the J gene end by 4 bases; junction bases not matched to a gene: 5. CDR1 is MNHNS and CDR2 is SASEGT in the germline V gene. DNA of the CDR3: TGTGCCAGCAGTGAACAGGGGGTGGGGAATCAGCCCCAGCATTTT. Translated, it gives CASSEQGVGNQPQHF.

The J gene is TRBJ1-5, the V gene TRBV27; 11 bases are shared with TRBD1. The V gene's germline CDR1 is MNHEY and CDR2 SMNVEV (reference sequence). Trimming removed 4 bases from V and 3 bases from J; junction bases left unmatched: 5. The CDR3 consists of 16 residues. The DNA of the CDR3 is TGTGCCAGCAGTTCAGCTGGACAGGGGGCCAATCAGCCCCAGCATTTT. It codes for CASSSAGQGANQPQHF.

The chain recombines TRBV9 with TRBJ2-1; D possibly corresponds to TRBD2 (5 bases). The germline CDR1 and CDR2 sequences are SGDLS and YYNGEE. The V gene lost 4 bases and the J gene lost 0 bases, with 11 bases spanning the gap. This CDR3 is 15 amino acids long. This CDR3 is CASSLGGPSYNEQFF. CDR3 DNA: TGTGCCAGCAGCCTCGGCGGGCCCTCCTACAATGAGCAGTTCTTC.

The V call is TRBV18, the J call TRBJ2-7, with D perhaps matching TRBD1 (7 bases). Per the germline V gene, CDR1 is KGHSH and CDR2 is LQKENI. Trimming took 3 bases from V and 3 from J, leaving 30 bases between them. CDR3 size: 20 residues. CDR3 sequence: CASSPRGQSSQGGWGYEQYF. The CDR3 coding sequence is TGTGCCAGCTCACCTCGAGGACAGAGTTCTCAGGGGGGCTGGGGCTACGAGCAGTACTTC.

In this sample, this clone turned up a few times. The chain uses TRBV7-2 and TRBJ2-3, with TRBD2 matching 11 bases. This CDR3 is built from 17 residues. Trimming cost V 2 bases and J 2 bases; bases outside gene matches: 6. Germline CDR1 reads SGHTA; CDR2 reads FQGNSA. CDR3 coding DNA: TGTGCCAGCAGCTTATCGGGACTAGCGGACCCCACAGATACGCAGTATTTT. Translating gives CASSLSGLADPTDTQYF.

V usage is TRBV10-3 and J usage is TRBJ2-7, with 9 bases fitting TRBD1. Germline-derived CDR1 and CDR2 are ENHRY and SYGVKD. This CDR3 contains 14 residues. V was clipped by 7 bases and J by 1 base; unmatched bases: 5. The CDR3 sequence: CAIKEQGASYEQYF. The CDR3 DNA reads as TGTGCCATCAAGGAACAGGGGGCTTCCTACGAGCAGTACTTC.

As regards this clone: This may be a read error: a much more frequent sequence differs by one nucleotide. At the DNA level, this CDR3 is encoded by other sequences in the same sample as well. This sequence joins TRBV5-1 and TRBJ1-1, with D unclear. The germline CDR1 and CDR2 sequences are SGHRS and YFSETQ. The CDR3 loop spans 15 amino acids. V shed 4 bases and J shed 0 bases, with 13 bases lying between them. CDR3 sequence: CASSPEEAMNTEAFF. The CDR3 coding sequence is TGCGCCAGCAGCCCGGAGGAGGCAATGAACACTGAAGCTTTCTTT.

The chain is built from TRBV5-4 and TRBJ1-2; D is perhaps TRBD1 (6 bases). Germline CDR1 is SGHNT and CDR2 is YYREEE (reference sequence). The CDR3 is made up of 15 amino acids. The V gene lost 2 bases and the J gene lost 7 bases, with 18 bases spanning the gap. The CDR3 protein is CASSFGEGSRGGYTF. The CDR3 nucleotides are TGTGCCAGCAGCTTTGGTGAGGGATCCAGGGGTGGCTACACCTTC.

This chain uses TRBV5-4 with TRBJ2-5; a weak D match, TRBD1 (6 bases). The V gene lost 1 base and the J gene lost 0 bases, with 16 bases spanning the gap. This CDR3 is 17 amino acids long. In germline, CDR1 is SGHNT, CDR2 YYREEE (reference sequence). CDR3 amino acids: CASSLKLDSSNQETQYF. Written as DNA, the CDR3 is TGTGCCAGCAGCTTGAAGTTGGACAGCTCCAACCAAGAGACCCAGTACTTC.

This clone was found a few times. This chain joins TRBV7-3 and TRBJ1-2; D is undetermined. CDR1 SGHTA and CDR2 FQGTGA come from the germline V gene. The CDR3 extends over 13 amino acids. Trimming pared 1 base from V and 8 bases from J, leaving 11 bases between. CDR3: CASSLNSLFGYTF. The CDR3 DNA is TGTGCCAGCAGCTTAAACAGCTTGTTCGGCTACACCTTC.

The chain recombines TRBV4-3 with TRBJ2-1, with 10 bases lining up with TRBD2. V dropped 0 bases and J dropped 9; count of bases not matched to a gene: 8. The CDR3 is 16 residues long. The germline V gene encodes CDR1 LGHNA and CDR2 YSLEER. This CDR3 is CASSQEITSGATEQFF. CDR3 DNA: TGCGCCAGCAGCCAAGAGATTACTAGCGGGGCCACTGAGCAGTTCTTC.

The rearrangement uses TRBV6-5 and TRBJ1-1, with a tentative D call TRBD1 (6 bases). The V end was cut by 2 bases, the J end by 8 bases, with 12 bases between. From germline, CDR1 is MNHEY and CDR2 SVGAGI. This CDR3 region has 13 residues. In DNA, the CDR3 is TGTGCCAGCAGTTACGGACAGCTCGCGGAAGCTTTCTTT. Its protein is CASSYGQLAEAFF.

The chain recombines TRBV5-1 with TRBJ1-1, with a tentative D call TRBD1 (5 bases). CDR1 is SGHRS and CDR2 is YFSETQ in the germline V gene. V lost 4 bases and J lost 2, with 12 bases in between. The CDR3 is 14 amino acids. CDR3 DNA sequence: TGCGCCAGCAGCGCCACCGGGGGAAACACTGAAGCTTTCTTT. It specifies CASSATGGNTEAFF.

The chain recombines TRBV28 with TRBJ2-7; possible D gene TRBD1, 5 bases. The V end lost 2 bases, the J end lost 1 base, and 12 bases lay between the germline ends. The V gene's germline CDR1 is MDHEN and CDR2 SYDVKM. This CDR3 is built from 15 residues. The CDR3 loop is CASSLPQGSSYEQYF. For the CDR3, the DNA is TGTGCCAGCAGTTTACCTCAGGGTTCTTCCTACGAGCAGTACTTC.

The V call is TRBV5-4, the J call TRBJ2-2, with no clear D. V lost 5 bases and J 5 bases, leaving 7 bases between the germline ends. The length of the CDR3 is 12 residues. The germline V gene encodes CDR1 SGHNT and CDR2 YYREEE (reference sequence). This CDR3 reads CASSLYTGELFF. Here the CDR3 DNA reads TGTGCCAGCAGTTTGTATACCGGGGAGCTGTTTTTT. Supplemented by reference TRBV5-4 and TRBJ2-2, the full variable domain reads ETGVTQSPTHLIKTRGQQVTLRCSSQSGHNTVSWYQQALGQGPQFIFQYYREEENGRGNFPPRFSGLQFPNYSSELNVNALELDDSALYLCASSLYTGELFFGEGSRLTVL.

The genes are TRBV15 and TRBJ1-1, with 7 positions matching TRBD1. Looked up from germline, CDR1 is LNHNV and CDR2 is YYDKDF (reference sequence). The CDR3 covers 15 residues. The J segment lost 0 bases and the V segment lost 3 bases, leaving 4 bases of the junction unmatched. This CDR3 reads CATSRGQTMNTEAFF. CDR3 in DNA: TGTGCCACCAGCAGGGGACAGACTATGAACACTGAAGCTTTCTTT.

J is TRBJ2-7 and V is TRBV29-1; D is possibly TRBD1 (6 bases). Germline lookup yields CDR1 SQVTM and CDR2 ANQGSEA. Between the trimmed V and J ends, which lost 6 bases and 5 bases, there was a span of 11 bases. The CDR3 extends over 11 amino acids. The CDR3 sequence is CSVMHRDEQYF. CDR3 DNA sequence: TGCAGCGTAATGCACAGGGACGAGCAGTACTTC.

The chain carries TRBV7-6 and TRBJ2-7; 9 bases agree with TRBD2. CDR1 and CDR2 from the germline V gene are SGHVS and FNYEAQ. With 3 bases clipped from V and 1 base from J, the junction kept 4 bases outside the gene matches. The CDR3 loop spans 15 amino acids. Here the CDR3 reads CASSFASGTSYEQYF. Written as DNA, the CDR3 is TGTGCCAGCAGCTTTGCTAGCGGGACATCCTACGAGCAGTACTTC.

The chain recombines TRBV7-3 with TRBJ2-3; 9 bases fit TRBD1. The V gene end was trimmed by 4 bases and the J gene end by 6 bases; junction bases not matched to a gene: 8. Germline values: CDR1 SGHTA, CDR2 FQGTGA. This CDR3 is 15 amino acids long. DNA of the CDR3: TGTGCCAGCAGCTCCGGACAGGGGCGACCCGATACGCAGTATTTT. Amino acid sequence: CASSSGQGRPDTQYF.

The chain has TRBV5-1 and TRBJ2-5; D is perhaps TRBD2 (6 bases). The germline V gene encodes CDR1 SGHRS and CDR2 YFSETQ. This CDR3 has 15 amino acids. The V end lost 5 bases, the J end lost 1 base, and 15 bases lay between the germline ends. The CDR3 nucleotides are TGCGCCAGCAGTAGTAGCGGAAACTCCCAAGAGACCCAGTACTTC. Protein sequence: CASSSSGNSQETQYF.

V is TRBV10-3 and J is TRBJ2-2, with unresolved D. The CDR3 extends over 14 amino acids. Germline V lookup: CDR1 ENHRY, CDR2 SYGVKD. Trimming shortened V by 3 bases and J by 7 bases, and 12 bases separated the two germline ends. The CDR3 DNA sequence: TGTGCCATCAGTGAAAATCTAGTTGGCGGGGAGCTGTTTTTT. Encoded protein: CAISENLVGGELFF.

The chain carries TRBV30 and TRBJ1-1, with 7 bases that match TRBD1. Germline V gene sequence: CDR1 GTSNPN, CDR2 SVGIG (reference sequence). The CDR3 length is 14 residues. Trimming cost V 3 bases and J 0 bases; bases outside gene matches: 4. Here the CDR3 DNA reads TGTGCCTGGAGCTACAGGGGCCTGAACACTGAAGCTTTCTTT. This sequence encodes CAWSYRGLNTEAFF.

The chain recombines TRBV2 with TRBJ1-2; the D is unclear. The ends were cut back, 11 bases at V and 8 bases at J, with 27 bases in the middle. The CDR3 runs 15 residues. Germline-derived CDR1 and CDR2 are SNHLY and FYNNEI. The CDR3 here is CASEVEDLLSQGYTF. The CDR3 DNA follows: TGTGCCTCCGAAGTGGAGGACCTACTCAGTCAGGGCTACACCTTC.

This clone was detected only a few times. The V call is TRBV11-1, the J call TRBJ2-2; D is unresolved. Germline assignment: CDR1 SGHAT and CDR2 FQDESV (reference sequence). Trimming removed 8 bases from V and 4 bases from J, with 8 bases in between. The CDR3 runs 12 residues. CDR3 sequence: CASPSVTGELFF. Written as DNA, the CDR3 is TGTGCCAGCCCTTCGGTCACCGGGGAGCTGTTTTTT.

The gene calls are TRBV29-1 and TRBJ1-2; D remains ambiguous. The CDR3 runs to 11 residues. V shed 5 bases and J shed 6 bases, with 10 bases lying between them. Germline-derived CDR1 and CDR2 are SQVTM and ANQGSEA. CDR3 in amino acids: CSVPAGHGYTF. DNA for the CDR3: TGCAGCGTTCCAGCGGGTCATGGCTACACCTTC.

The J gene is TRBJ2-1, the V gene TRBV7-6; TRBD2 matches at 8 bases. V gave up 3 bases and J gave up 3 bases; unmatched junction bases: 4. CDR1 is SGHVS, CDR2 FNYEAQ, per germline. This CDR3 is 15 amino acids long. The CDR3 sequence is CASSFTSGDYNEQFF. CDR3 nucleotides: TGTGCCAGCAGCTTCACTAGCGGCGACTACAATGAGCAGTTCTTC. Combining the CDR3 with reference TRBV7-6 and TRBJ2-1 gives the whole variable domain GAGVSQSPRYKVTKRGQDVALRCDPISGHVSLYWYRQALGQGPEFLTYFNYEAQQDKSGLPNDRFSAERPEGSISTLTIQRTEQRDSAMYRCASSFTSGDYNEQFFGPGTRLTVL.